Sequencing of this T cell receptor beta chain was carried out in a study of T cells in Graves' hyperthyroidism and ophthalmopathy. The CDR3 extends over 13 amino acids. V dropped 6 bases and J dropped 0 bases, with 8 bases sitting between them. CDR1 is LNHDA and CDR2 is SQIVND in the germline V gene (reference sequence). Amplified regions were TCR beta CDR3 sequences from RNA transcripts. Researchers ran a first-round RT-PCR on the TCR CDR3 using the HTBI primer set. From the multiplex PCR reads, TCRdb called clonotypes with MiXCR, one entry per CDR3 protein. The profile shows 270,000 or so distinct CDR3 sequences, 25% to 30% of them singletons. Findings and limits, study-wide: The model made its ophthalmopathy prediction, and onset followed a median roughly 6.5 months later.

This clonotype was detected ten times or more. As yet, its antigen is unknown. The sample was blood. This chain uses TRBV19 with TRBJ1-1; unclear D gene. This clonotype was sampled from a man aged 40-49 years with Graves' hyperthyroidism that later progressed to Graves' ophthalmopathy. The CDR3 loop is CASRVDMNTEAFF. CDR3 DNA: TGTGCCAGTAGGGTGGATATGAACACTGAAGCTTTCTTT.